Sequencing of this TCR beta chain was carried out in a study of a mutant IDH1 vaccine in newly diagnosed glioma. At the level of the study: Beginning 4-6 weeks after radiotherapy alone, or with temozolomide cycles, vaccination took place. Of treated patients, 62.5% were men and roughly 38% women, averaging 40.4 years. Study-wide results and caveats: Pseudoprogression seemingly bore no relation to changes in top peripheral T cell clonotypes.

V was trimmed by 0 bases and J by 5 bases, leaving 16 bases between them. The CDR3 is 16 amino acids. Germline values: CDR1 LNHDA, CDR2 SQIVND (reference sequence). Some clones are missing from TCRdb's copy, which holds only in-frame ones; the method was immunoSEQ multiplex PCR. In the table there are approximately 66,000 clones, roughly 80% of which are singletons. Turning to this clone: Its antigen is not known.

The time point is: week 35, safety follow-up. Every single dose of the vaccine, 300 ug of mutant IDH1 20-mer peptide, came with topical imiquimod. The chain is built from TRBV19 and TRBJ1-1; D not resolved. The receptor comes from a young man with glioma. This specimen was PBMCs, taken from a glioma patient whose treatment included an IDH1 peptide vaccine. The CDR3 loop reads CASSIDSPGGGTEAFF. The CDR3 DNA follows: TGTGCCAGTAGTATAGATTCTCCTGGCGGCGGGACTGAAGCTTTCTTT.